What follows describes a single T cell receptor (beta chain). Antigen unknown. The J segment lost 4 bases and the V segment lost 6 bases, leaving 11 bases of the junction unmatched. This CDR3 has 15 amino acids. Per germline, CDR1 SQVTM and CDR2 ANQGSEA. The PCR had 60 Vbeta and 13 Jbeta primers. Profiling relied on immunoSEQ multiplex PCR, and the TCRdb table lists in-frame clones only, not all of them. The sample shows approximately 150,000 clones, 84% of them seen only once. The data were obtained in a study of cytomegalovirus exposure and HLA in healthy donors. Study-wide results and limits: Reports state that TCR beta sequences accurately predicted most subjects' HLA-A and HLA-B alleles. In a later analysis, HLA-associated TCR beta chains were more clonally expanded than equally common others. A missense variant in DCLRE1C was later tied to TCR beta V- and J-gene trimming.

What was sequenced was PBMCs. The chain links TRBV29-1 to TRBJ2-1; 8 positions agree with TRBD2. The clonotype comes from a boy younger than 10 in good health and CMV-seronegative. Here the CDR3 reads CSVATGLVPYNEQFF. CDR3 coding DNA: TGCAGCGTAGCTACGGGACTAGTACCGTACAATGAGCAGTTCTTC.